This TCR beta chain is from a study of Siglec-9 on CD8 T cells in melanoma. Notes on the study in general: An effector memory CD8+ T-cell subset seemingly accumulating in melanoma was reportedly marked and regulated by Siglec-9.

There are 15 residues in the CDR3. Germline V CDR1 and CDR2: SGHAT, FQNNGV. The V end was cut by 5 bases, the J end by 4 bases, with 17 bases between. Note on this clone: No antigen is known for it.

Assay: immunoSEQ multiplex PCR; the TCRdb copy retains only in-frame clones and omits some. The repertoire has 25,000 to 30,000 clones, 75% to 85% of them found once; the top ten carry nearly 6%. This receptor was identified in a human donor in good health. Input material: Siglec-9- CD8+ T cells sorted from blood. The rearrangement uses TRBV11-2 and TRBJ2-5; D unresolved. CDR3 coding DNA: TGTGCCAGCAGCCCCCAGGCTTGGCGCCTAGAGACCCAGTACTTC. Its protein product is CASSPQAWRLETQYF.